The clone carrying this T cell receptor (beta chain) was observed many times. Its antigen is as yet unknown. Caucasian individuals from Russia who were healthy and aged 6 to 90 acted as donors. These data originate in a study of blood T cells in healthy people across ages. Whole-study results and caveats: Aged donors had fewer naive CD4+ cells and lower diversity than long-lived donors.

Alongside a J-beta primer mix, a sample-barcoded 5' primer served in a second PCR lasting about 7 to 12 cycles. One entry per CDR3 protein, called by TCRdb with MiXCR from the 5' RACE reads. The data show fewer than 2,000,000 distinct CDR3 sequences, 39% seen once. The CDR3 contains 12 residues. V was pared by 8 bases and J by 5 bases, with 15 bases between. From germline, CDR1 is SQVTM and CDR2 ANQGSEA. Material for sequencing was blood. The clonotype originates from a human donor in good health. The chain recombines TRBV29-1 with TRBJ1-2; D uncertain. The CDR3 spells CSFQGNFYGYTF. The CDR3 bases are TGCAGCTTTCAAGGGAATTTTTATGGCTACACCTTC.